Listed below are T cell receptor beta chains from one sample, sequenced in a study of human T cells and chemical hapten exposure. MiXCR was run by TCRdb on the RACE reads, yielding one entry per CDR3 protein. The data contain around 380,000 distinct CDR3 sequences, about 4.8% of them singletons. The specimen comprised whole blood, sampled in connection with sensitization to the hapten diphenylcyclopropenone (DPC). The receptors were gathered from a woman between 50 and 59 years old with alopecia areata. Some clones in this sample may be carry-over from other donors' samples. Each CDR3 is given with its conserved first and last residue. Size is stated for part of the rows, as once, few or many counts, or as a class when the clone is expanded.

abundance: many
v_gene: TRBV5-1
CDR3aa: CASSPGLAEHSYEQYF

abundance: many
v_gene: TRBV6-5
CDR3aa: CASSYSGQGNSPLHF

abundance: few
v_gene: TRBV30
CDR3aa: CAWTWGGLSTDTQYF

abundance: few
v_gene: TRBV24-1
CDR3aa: CATSDGTGDGANVLTF

abundance: many
v_gene: TRBV10-3
CDR3aa: CAISSGTGYEQYF

abundance: NA
v_gene: TRBV5-1
CDR3aa: CASSFGQANTGELFF

abundance: NA
v_gene: TRBV3-1
CDR3aa: CASSHGRVLTDF

abundance: many
v_gene: TRBV7-9
CDR3aa: CASNGQGTDIQYF

abundance: few
v_gene: TRBV6-1
CDR3aa: CASSEWAQGTEAFF

abundance: many
v_gene: TRBV5-1
CDR3aa: CASSSLPGEDTQYF

abundance: few
v_gene: TRBV9
CDR3aa: CASSVQGFSGNTIYF

abundance: NA
v_gene: TRBV19
CDR3aa: CASSIRGAKDNSPLHF

abundance: few
v_gene: TRBV5-4
CDR3aa: CASSPQDRTGEQYF

abundance: few
v_gene: TRBV28
CDR3aa: CASSITGGPFTDTQYF

abundance: few
v_gene: TRBV28
CDR3aa: CATRGNSPLHF

abundance: many
v_gene: TRBV28
CDR3aa: CASTGDNNSPLHF

abundance: many
v_gene: TRBV4-1
CDR3aa: CASSLRGQGRTEAFF

abundance: NA
v_gene: TRBV6-6
CDR3aa: CASRSSGELFF

abundance: few
v_gene: TRBV9
CDR3aa: CASSVAAAHETQYF

abundance: few
v_gene: TRBV28
CDR3aa: CASSPNLGESKTQYF

abundance: many
v_gene: TRBV5-4
CDR3aa: CASSFGAALEADTQYF

abundance: many
v_gene: TRBV7-9
CDR3aa: CASSLDRGAWETQYF

abundance: many
v_gene: TRBV29-1
CDR3aa: CSVRAGGFNQPQHF

abundance: few
v_gene: TRBV6-6
CDR3aa: CASSYSAGLNYGYTF

abundance: NA
v_gene: TRBV2
CDR3aa: CASSEIGGLGGELFF

abundance: many
v_gene: TRBV7-2
CDR3aa: CASSLGPASSDEQYF

abundance: many
v_gene: TRBV7-2
CDR3aa: CASSAQPGLARLDTQYF

abundance: many
v_gene: TRBV6-5
CDR3aa: CASSIQSNYGYTF

abundance: NA
v_gene: TRBV9
CDR3aa: CASSGGQSGAYEQYF

abundance: many
v_gene: TRBV27
CDR3aa: CASSISGTGRYEQYF

abundance: NA
v_gene: TRBV16
CDR3aa: CASSQSLNRGRTEAFF

abundance: few
v_gene: TRBV5-1
CDR3aa: CASRGIRADTEAFF

abundance: many
v_gene: TRBV5-1
CDR3aa: CASSPNSGGADGELFF

abundance: NA
v_gene: TRBV29-1
CDR3aa: CSAQALNTGELFF

abundance: many
v_gene: TRBV7-2
CDR3aa: CASSWNTGELFF

abundance: many
v_gene: TRBV7-3
CDR3aa: CASSSGRGLGYTF

abundance: NA
v_gene: TRBV11-2
CDR3aa: CASSSGQILQETQYF

abundance: many
v_gene: TRBV29-1
CDR3aa: CSVDRDRYTEAFF

abundance: many
v_gene: TRBV10-3
CDR3aa: CAISESGIQGSYQETQYF

abundance: NA
v_gene: TRBV6-4
CDR3aa: CASSTTGQSTDTQYF

abundance: many
v_gene: TRBV5-4
CDR3aa: CASSFDRDRNSPLHF

abundance: few
v_gene: TRBV3-1
CDR3aa: CASSQEGSNTIYF

abundance: many
v_gene: TRBV10-1
CDR3aa: CASSESRSGTRNEQFF

abundance: many
v_gene: TRBV7-9
CDR3aa: CASSSDRAANTGELFF

abundance: many
v_gene: TRBV7-9
CDR3aa: CASSSGGGTEAFF

abundance: NA
v_gene: TRBV2
CDR3aa: CASRDGLSYEQYF

abundance: many
v_gene: TRBV7-6
CDR3aa: CASSLAAQGGSEQYF

abundance: many
v_gene: TRBV12-3/TRBV12-4
CDR3aa: CASSLRQGVGYGYTF

abundance: few
v_gene: TRBV29-1
CDR3aa: CSVNSGTGSNQPQHF

abundance: many
v_gene: TRBV5-1
CDR3aa: CASSLVRQETQYF

abundance: many
v_gene: TRBV9
CDR3aa: CASSSQGWTDTQYF

abundance: NA
v_gene: TRBV2
CDR3aa: CASKLPGTGENNEQFF

abundance: NA
v_gene: TRBV7-9
CDR3aa: CASSPSGVWNEQFF

abundance: few
v_gene: TRBV6-5
CDR3aa: CASTPRRGRDSPLHF

abundance: many
v_gene: TRBV7-2
CDR3aa: CASSLYFGGTDTQYF